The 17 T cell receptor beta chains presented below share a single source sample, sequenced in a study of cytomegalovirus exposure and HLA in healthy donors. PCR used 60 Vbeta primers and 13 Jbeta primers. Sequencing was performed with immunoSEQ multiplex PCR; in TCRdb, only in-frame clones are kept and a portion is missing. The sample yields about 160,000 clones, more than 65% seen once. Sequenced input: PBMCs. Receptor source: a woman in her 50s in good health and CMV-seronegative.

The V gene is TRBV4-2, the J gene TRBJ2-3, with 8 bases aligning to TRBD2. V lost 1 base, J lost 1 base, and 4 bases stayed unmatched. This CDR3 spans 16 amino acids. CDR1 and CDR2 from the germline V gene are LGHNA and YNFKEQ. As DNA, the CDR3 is TGTGCCAGCAGCCAAGTGGGGCGGGGGGGCACAGATACGCAGTATTTT. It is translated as CASSQVGRGGTDTQYF.

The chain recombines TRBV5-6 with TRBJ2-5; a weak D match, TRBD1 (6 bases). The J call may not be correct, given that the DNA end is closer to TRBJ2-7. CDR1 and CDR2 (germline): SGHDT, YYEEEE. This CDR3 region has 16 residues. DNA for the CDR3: TGTGCCAGCAGCTTGGTAGGACAGTCAACCCCCTCCGAGCAGTACTTC. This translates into CASSLVGQSTPSEQYF.

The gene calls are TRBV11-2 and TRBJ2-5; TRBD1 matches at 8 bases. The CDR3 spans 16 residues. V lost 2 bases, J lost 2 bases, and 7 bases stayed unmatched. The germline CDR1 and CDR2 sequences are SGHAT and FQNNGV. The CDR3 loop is CASSLYGGTGQETQYF. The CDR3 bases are TGTGCCAGCAGCTTATACGGAGGGACAGGTCAAGAGACCCAGTACTTC.

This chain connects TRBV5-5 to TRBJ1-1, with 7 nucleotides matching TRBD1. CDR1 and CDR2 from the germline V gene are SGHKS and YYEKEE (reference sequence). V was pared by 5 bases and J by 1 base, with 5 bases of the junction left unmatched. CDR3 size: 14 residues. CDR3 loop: CASRSGTENTEAFF. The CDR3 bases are TGTGCCAGCAGATCCGGGACAGAGAACACTGAAGCTTTCTTT.

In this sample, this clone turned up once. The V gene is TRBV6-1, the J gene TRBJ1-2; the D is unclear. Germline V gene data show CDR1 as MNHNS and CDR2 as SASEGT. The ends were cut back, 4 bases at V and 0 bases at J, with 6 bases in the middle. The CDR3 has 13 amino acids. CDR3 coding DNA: TGTGCCAGCAGTGTGGGCGCTAACTATGGCTACACCTTC. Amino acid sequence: CASSVGANYGYTF.

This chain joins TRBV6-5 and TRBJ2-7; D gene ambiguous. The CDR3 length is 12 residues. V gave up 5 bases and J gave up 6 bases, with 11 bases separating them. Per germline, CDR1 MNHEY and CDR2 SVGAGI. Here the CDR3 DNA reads TGTGCCAGCAGTCGCGATTCTGGCGAGCAGTACTTC. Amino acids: CASSRDSGEQYF.

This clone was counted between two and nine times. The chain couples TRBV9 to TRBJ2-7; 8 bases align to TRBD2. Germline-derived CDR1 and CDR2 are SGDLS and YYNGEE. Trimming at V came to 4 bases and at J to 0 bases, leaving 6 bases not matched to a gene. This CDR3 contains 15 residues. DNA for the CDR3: TGTGCCAGCAGCCGTAGTAGCGGGGACTCCTACGAGCAGTACTTC. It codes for CASSRSSGDSYEQYF.

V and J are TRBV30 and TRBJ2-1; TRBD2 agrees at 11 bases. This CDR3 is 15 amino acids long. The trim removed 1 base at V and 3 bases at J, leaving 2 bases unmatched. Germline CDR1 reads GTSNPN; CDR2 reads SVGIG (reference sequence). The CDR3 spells CAWSAGLAVYNEQFF. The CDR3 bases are TGTGCCTGGAGTGCGGGACTAGCGGTCTACAATGAGCAGTTCTTC.

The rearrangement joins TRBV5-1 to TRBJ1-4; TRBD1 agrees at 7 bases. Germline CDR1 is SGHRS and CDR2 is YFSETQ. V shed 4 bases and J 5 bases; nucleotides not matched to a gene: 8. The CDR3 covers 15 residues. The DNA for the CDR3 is TGCGCCAGCAGCCCCAGGGGGGTGGCGAATGAAAAACTGTTTTTT. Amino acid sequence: CASSPRGVANEKLFF.

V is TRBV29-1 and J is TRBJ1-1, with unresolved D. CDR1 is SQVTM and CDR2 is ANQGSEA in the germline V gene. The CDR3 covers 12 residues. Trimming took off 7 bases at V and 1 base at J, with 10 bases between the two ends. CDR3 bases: TGCAGCGCAGGCGACGGGAACACTGAAGCTTTCTTT. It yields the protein CSAGDGNTEAFF.

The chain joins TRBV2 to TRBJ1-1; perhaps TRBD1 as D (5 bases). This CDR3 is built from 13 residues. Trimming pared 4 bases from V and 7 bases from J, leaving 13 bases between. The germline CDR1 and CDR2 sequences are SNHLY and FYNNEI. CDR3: CASSGTGPGEAFF. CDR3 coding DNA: TGTGCCAGCAGTGGTACAGGTCCCGGTGAAGCTTTCTTT.

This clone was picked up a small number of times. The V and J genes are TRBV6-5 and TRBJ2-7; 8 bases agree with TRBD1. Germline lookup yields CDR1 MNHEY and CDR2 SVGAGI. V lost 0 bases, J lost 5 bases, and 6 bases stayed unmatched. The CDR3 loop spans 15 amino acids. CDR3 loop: CASSYSIAGGNEQYF. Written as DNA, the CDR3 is TGTGCCAGCAGTTACTCGATTGCAGGGGGCAACGAGCAGTACTTC.

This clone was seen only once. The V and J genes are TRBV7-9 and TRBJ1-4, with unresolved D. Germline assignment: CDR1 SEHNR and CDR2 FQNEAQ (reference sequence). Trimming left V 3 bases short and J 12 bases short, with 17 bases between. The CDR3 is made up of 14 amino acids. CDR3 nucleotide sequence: TGTGCCAGCAGCTTTCACCAGCCCAACGAGGAACTGTTTTTT. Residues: CASSFHQPNEELFF.

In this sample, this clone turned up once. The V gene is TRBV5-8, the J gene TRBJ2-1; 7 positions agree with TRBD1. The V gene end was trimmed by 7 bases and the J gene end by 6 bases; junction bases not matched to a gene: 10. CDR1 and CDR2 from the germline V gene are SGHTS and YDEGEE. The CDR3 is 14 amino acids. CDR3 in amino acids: CASGNDRVANEQFF. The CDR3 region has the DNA TGTGCCAGCGGCAATGACAGGGTGGCCAATGAGCAGTTCTTC. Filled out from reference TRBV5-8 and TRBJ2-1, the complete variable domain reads EAGVTQSPTHLIKTRGQQATLRCSPISGHTSVYWYQQALGLGLQFLLWYDEGEERNRGNFPPRFSGRQFPNYSSELNVNALELEDSALYLCASGNDRVANEQFFGPGTRLTVL.

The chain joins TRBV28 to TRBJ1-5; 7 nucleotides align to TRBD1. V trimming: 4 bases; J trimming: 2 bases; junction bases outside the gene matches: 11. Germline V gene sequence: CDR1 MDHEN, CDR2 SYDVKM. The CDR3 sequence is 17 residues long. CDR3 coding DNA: TGTGCCAGCAGTTCCCCGACAGGGTTGAGTGGCAATCAGCCCCAGCATTTT. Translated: CASSSPTGLSGNQPQHF. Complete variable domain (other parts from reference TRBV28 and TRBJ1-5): DVKVTQSSRYLVKRTGEKVFLECVQDMDHENMFWYRQDPGLGLRLIYFSYDVKMKEKGDIPEGYSVSREKKERFSLILESASTNQTSMYLCASSSPTGLSGNQPQHFGDGTRLSIL.

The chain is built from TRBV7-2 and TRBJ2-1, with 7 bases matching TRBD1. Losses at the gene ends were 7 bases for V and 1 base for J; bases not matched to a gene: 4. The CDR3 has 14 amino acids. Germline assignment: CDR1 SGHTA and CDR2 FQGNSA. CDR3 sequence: CASMGQSSYNEQFF. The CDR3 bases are TGTGCCAGCATGGGACAGAGTTCCTACAATGAGCAGTTCTTC.

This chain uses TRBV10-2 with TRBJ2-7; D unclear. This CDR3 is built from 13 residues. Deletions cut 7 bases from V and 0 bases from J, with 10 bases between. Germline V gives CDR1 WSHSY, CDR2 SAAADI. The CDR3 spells CASTPTGSYEQYF. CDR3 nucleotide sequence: TGCGCCAGCACACCCACTGGCTCCTACGAGCAGTACTTC.